This T cell receptor (beta chain) emerged from a study of blood T cell repertoires in COVID-19. At the level of the study: T cells, B-cell-depleted T cells, or PBMCs provided the cDNA or gDNA that served as material.

Germline V CDR1 and CDR2: SEHNR, FQNEAQ (reference sequence). V shed 11 bases and J shed 7 bases, with 12 bases lying between them. The CDR3 is 11 residues long. Original handling: Amplification of reference gene primers provided the estimated nucleated cell counts. The data were produced by immunoSEQ multiplex PCR, yet TCRdb's version contains in-frame clones alone and is incomplete. V and J calls and clone size are those listed in that table; D and trimming were worked out from the DNA. The table has approximately 170,000 clones, around 87% seen once. This TCR came from a woman older than 75 in a cohort sampled during active or convalescent COVID-19. The rearrangement links TRBV7-9 to TRBJ2-1; D possibly corresponds to TRBD2 (6 bases). The source material was peripheral blood. CDR3: CAVRAGNEQFF. The CDR3 DNA sequence: TGTGCCGTGAGGGCGGGAAATGAGCAGTTCTTC. Looking up the rest from reference TRBV7-9 and TRBJ2-1 gives the full variable domain: DTGVSQNPRHKITKRGQNVTFRCDPISEHNRLYWYRQTLGQGPEFLTYFQNEAQLEKSRLLSDRFSAERPKGSFSTLEIQRTEQGDSAMYLCAVRAGNEQFFGPGTRLTVL.